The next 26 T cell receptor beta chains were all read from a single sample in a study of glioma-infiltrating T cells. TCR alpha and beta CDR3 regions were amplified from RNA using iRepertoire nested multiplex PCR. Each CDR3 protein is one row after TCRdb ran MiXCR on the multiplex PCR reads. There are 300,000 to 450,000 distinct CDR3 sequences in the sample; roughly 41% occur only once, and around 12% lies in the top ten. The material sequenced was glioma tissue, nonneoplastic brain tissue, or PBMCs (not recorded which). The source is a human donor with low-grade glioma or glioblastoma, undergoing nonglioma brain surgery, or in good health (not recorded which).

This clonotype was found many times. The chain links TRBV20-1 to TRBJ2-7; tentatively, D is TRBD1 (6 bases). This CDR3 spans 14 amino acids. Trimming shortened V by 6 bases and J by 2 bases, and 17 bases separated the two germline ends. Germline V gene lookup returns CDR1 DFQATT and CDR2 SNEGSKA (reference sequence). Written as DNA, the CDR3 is TGCAGTGCCCCGGACAGCGTTAGGCCCTACGAGCAGTACTTC. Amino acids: CSAPDSVRPYEQYF.

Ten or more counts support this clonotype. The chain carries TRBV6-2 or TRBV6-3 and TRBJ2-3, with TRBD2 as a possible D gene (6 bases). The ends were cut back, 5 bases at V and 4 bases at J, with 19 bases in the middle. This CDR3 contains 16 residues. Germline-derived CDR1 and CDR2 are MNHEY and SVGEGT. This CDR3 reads CASSQGTRNWADTQYF. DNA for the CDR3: TGTGCCAGCAGTCAAGGGACTCGTAACTGGGCAGATACGCAGTATTTT.

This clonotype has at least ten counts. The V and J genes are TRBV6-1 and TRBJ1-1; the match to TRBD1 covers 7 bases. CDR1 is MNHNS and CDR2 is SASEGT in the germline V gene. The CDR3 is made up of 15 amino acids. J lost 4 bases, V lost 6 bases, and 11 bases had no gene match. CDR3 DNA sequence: TGTGCCAGCAGCTCCGGACAGGCGACGGTCACTGAAGCTTTCTTT. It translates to CASSSGQATVTEAFF.

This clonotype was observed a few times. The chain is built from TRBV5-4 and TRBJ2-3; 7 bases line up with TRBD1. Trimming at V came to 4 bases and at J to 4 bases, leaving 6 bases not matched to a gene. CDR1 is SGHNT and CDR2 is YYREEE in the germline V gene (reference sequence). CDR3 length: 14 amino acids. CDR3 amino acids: CASSPDRNSDTQYF. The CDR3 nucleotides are TGTGCCAGCAGCCCGGACAGGAATTCAGATACGCAGTATTTT. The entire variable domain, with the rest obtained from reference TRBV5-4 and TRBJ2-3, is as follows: ETGVTQSPTHLIKTRGQQVTLRCSSQSGHNTVSWYQQALGQGPQFIFQYYREEENGRGNFPPRFSGLQFPNYSSELNVNALELDDSALYLCASSPDRNSDTQYFGPGTRLTVL.

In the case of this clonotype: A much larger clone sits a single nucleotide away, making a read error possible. DNA of the CDR3: TGTGCCAGCAGCCGGCTAAGGGACAGCGACGAGCAGTACTTC. Translation gives CASSRLRDSDEQYF. This chain joins TRBV6-5 and TRBJ2-7; 7 bases are a match to TRBD1. Unmatched junction bases numbered 10, after V lost 6 bases and J lost 5 bases. This CDR3 comprises 14 residues. Per germline, CDR1 MNHEY and CDR2 SVGAGI.

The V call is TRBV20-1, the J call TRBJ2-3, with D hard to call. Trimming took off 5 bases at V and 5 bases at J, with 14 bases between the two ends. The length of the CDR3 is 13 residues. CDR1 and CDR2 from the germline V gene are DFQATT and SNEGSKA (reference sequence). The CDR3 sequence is CSAGRNHLDTQYF. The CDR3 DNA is TGCAGTGCTGGACGGAACCACCTAGATACGCAGTATTTT.

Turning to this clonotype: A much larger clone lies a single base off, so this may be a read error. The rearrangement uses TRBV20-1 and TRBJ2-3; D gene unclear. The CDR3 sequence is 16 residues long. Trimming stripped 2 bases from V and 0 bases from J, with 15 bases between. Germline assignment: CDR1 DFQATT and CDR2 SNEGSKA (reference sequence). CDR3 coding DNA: TGCAGTGCTAGAAGGAAACCTCCGACTAGCACAGATACGCAGTATTTT. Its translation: CSARRKPPTSTDTQYF.

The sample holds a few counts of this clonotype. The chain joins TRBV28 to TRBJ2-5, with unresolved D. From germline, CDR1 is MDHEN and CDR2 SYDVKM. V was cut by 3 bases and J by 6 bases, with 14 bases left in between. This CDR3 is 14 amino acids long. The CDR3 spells CASSFRAGQKTQYF. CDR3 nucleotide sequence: TGTGCCAGCAGTTTCCGGGCAGGCCAGAAGACCCAGTACTTC.

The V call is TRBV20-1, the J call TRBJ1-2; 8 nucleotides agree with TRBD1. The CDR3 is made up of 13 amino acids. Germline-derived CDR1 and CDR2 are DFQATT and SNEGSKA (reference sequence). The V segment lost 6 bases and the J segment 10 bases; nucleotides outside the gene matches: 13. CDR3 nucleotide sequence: TGCAGTGCAAGGACAGGGTTCGCTGACGTCTACACCTTC. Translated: CSARTGFADVYTF.

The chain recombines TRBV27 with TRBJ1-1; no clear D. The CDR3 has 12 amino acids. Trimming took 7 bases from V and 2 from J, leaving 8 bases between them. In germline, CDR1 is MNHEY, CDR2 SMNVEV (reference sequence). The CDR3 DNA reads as TGTGCCAGCATTAACCAAAACACTGAAGCTTTCTTT. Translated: CASINQNTEAFF.

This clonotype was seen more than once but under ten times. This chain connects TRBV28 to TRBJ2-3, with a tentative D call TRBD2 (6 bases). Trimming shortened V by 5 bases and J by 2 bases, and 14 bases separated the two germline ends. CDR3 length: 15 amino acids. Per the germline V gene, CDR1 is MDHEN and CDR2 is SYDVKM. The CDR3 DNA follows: TGTGCCAGCAGTGGCGGGATCGGATCCACAGATACGCAGTATTTT. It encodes CASSGGIGSTDTQYF.

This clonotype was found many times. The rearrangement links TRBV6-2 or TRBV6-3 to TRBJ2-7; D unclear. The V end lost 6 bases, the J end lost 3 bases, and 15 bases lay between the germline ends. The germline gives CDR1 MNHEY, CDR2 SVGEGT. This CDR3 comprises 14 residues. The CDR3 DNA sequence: TGTGCCAGCAGGCAGCCGGGTCAAAACTACGAGCAGTACTTC. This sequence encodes CASRQPGQNYEQYF.

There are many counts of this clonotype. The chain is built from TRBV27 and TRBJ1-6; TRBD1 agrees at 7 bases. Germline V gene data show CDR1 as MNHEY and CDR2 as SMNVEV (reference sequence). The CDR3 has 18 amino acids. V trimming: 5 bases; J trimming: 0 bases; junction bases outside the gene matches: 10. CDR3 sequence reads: CASSPDRAASSYNSPLHF. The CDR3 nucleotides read TGTGCCAGCAGTCCCGACAGGGCCGCTAGCTCCTATAATTCACCCCTCCACTTT.

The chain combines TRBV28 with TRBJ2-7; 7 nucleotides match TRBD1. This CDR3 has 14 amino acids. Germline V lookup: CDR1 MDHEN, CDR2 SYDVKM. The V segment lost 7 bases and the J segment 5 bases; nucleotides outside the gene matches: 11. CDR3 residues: CASTPRADRDEQYF. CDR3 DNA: TGTGCCAGCACTCCCCGAGCCGACAGGGACGAGCAGTACTTC.

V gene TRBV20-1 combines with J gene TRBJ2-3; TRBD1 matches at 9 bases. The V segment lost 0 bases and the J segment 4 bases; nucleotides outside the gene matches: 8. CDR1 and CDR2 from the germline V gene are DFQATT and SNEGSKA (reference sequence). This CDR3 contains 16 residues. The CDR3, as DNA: TGCAGTGCTAGAGATCTCACAGGGGGCTGGGCAGATACGCAGTATTTT. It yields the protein CSARDLTGGWADTQYF.

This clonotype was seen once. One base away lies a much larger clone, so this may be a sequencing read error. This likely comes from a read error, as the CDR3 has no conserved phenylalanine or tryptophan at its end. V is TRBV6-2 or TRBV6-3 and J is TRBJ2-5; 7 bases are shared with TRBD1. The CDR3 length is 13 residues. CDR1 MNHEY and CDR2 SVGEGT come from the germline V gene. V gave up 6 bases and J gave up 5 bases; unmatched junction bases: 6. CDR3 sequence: CASSPGQEETQYL. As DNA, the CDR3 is TGTGCCAGCAGCCCAGGACAGGAGGAGACCCAGTACTTG.

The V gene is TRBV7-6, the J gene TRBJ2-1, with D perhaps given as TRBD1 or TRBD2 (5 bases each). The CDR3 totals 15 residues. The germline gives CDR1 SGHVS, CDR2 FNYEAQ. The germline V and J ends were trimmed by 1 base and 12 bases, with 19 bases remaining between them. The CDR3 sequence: CASSLVQGDVFGQFF. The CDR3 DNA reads TGTGCCAGCAGCTTAGTGCAGGGAGACGTATTCGGGCAGTTCTTC.

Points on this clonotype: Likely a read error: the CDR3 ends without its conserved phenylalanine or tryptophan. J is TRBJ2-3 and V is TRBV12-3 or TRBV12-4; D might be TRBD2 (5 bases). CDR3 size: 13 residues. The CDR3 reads CASSLASPDTQYL. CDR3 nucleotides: TGTGCCAGCAGTCTAGCTAGCCCAGATACGCAGTATCTT.

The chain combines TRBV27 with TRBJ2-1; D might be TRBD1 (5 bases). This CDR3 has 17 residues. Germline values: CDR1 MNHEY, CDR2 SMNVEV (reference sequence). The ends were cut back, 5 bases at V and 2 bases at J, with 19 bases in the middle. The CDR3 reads CASSPTRPGLPYNEQFF. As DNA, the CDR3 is TGTGCCAGCAGTCCAACCAGGCCAGGGCTACCCTACAATGAGCAGTTCTTC.

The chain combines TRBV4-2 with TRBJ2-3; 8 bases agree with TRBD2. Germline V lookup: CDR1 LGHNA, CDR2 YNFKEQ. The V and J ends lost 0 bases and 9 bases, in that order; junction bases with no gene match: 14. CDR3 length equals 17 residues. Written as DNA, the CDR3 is TGTGCCAGCAGCCAAGATCGGGGGGGCGCCCAGAGAAGCACGCAGTATTTT. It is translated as CASSQDRGGAQRSTQYF.

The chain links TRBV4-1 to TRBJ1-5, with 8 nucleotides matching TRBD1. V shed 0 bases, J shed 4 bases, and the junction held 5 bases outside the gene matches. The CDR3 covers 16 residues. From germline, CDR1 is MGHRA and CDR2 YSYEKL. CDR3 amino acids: CASSQEIRQGNQPQHF. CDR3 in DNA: TGCGCCAGCAGCCAAGAGATCCGACAGGGGAATCAGCCCCAGCATTTT.

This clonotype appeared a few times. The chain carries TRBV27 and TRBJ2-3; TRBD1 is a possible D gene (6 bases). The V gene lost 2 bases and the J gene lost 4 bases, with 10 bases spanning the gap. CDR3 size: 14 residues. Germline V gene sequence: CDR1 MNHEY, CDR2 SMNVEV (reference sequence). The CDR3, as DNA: TGTGCCAGCAGTTTAACAGGGTACCCAGATACGCAGTATTTT. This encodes CASSLTGYPDTQYF.

The CDR3 spells CASSSARGYTF. The CDR3 nucleotides are TGCGCCAGCAGCTCGGCACGGGGCTACACCTTC. The chain links TRBV5-1 to TRBJ1-2; D is uncertain. Germline V CDR1 and CDR2: SGHRS, YFSETQ. Trimming stripped 3 bases from V and 8 bases from J, with 8 bases between. The length of the CDR3 is 11 residues.

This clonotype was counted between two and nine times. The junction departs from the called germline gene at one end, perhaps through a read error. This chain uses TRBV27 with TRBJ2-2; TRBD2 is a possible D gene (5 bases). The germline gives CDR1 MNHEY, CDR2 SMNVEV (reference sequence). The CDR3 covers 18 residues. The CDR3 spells CASSSLRLGRITTGELVF. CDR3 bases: TGTGCCAGCAGTTCCCTCCGTTTAGGCCGCATCACTACCGGGGAGCTGGTTTTT.

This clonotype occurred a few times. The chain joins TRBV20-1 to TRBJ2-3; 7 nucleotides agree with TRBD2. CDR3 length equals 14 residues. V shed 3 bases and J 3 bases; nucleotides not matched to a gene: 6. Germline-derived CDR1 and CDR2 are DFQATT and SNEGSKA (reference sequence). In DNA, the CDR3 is TGCAGTGCTAGTGGCGGGAGAAGGACAGATACGCAGTATTTT. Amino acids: CSASGGRRTDTQYF.

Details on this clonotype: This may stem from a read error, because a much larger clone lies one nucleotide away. CDR3 sequence (DNA): TGTGCCAGTAACTGCAAAGCGGGGTCGGGGAATCAGCCCCAGCATTTT. Translated: CASNCKAGSGNQPQHF. The chain couples TRBV6-1 to TRBJ1-5; D remains unclear. The CDR3 totals 16 residues. The germline V gene encodes CDR1 MNHNS and CDR2 SASEGT. Trimming stripped 9 bases from V and 4 bases from J, with 22 bases between.